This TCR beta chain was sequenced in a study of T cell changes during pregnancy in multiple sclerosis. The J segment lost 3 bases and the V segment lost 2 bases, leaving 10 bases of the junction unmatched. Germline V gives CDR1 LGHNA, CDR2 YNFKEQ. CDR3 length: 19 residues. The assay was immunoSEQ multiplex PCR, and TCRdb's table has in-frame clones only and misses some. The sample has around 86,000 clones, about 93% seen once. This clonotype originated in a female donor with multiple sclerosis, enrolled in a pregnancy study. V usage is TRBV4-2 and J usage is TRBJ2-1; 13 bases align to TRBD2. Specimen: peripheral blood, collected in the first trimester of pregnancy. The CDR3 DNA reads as TGTGCCAGCAGCCAACCACGGACTAGCGGGGGCCAAATCTACAATGAGCAGTTCTTC. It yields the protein CASSQPRTSGGQIYNEQFF.